This entry features one T cell receptor beta chain sequence. What it binds is not known. The record originates from a study of tumor-infiltrating lymphocytes in localized non-small cell lung cancer. Findings of the study overall: Only some patients had TCR sequencing, depending on available tissue.

The table came from immunoSEQ multiplex PCR; TCRdb's copy has only in-frame clones and leaves some out. Counted here are 5,500 to 8,000 clones, more than 70% occurring once; the ten biggest clones make up around 13%. Germline-derived CDR1 and CDR2 are SQVTM and ANQGSEA. The CDR3 consists of 15 residues. The V and J ends lost 6 bases and 0 bases respectively, with 15 bases between them. The specimen sequenced was lung tumor tissue. The sequence was collected from a human donor with non-small cell lung cancer. The chain couples TRBV29-1 to TRBJ2-1; D gene uncertain. CDR3 coding DNA: TGCAGCGTGGTATTGTCAAAAAGCTCCTACAATGAGCAGTTCTTC. Translated: CSVVLSKSSYNEQFF.